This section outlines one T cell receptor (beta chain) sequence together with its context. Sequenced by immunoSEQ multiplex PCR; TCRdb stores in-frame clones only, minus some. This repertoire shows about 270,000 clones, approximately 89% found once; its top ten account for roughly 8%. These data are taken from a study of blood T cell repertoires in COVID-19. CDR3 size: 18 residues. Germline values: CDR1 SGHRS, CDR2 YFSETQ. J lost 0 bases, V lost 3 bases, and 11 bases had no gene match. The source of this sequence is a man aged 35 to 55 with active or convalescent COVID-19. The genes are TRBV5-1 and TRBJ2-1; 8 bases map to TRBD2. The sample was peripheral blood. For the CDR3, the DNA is TGCGCCAGCAGCTCAGATATTAGCGGGACGGGCTCCTACAATGAGCAGTTCTTC. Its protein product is CASSSDISGTGSYNEQFF.